Listed below are T cell receptor beta chains from one sample, sequenced in a study of shared clonotypes between healthy human individuals. Repertoires were generated with immunoSEQ multiplex PCR, while TCRdb's copy carries only in-frame clones and drops some. The sample has 2,500,000 or so clones; around 93% are singletons. The sequenced material came from naive CD4+ T cells from PBMCs. These receptors were collected from a man younger than 35 in good health. Some clones in this sample may be carry-over from other donors' samples. CDR3s include the opening cysteine and the closing phenylalanine or tryptophan. The D gene is left open where the match is weak. Rows give clone size only sometimes, using once, few, many, or a class for an expanded clone.

>TRBJ2-2|TRBV7-2|.|.
CASSRGVWTGELFF
TGTGCCAGCAGCAGAGGGGTTTGGACCGGGGAGCTGTTTTTT
>TRBJ2-6|TRBV10-2|TRBD1|.
CASSGDRSSGANVLTF
TGCGCCAGCAGTGGGGACAGAAGCTCTGGGGCCAACGTCCTGACTTTC
>TRBJ2-1|TRBV4-1|.|.
CASSQPDYYHYNEQFF
TGCGCCAGCAGCCAACCTGACTACTACCACTACAATGAGCAGTTCTTC
>TRBJ1-1|TRBV5-1|.|few
CASSLVASNTEAFF
TGCGCCAGCAGCTTGGTGGCCAGCAACACTGAAGCTTTCTTT
>TRBJ1-2|TRBV19|.|.
CASSIYYANYGYTF
TGTGCCAGTAGTATTTATTATGCTAACTATGGCTACACCTTC
>TRBJ2-5|TRBV6-1|.|.
CASMPPAETQYF
TGTGCCAGCATGCCCCCAGCGGAGACCCAGTACTTC
>TRBJ1-2|TRBV5-6|.|.
CASSFGQSAGYTF
TGTGCCAGCAGCTTTGGCCAGTCCGCGGGCTACACCTTC
>TRBJ2-7|TRBV10-2|TRBD2|once
CASRPGLAAYEQYF
TGCGCCAGCAGGCCCGGACTAGCAGCCTACGAGCAGTACTTC
>TRBJ1-1|TRBV28|.|.
CASSLQGLNTEAFF
TGTGCCAGCAGTTTACAGGGATTGAACACTGAAGCTTTCTTT
>TRBJ2-4|TRBV28|.|.
CASSLGGAQAKNIQYF
TGTGCCAGCAGTTTGGGTGGGGCGCAGGCCAAAAACATTCAGTACTTC
>TRBJ2-2|TRBV11-2|TRBD1|.
CASRDRSRPGELFF
TGTGCCAGCCGGGACAGGTCCCGTCCCGGGGAGCTGTTTTTT
>TRBJ1-5|TRBV11-2|TRBD1|.
CASSLGQGRSNQPQHF
TGTGCCAGCAGCTTGGGACAGGGGAGGAGCAATCAGCCCCAGCATTTT
>TRBJ2-7|TRBV6-5|.|.
CASRATGPGLQYF
TGTGCCAGCAGGGCCACAGGACCGGGACTTCAGTACTTC
>TRBJ1-4|TRBV25-1|.|.
CASSEFYPGEKLFF
TGTGCCAGCAGTGAATTTTACCCCGGCGAAAAACTGTTTTTT
>TRBJ2-1|TRBV29-1|TRBD2|.
CSGGGSDSYNEQFF
TGCAGCGGGGGAGGGTCCGACTCCTACAATGAGCAGTTCTTC
>TRBJ2-1|TRBV9|TRBD2|once
CASSVASGLALVGECEQFF
TGTGCCAGCAGCGTAGCTTCGGGACTAGCCCTGGTGGGTGAATGTGAGCAGTTCTTC
>TRBJ2-1|TRBV7-3|.|.
CASSSGQGNNEQFF
TGTGCCAGCAGCTCTGGTCAGGGGAACAATGAGCAGTTCTTC
>TRBJ2-3|TRBV5-1|.|.
CASSPDPLGDTQYF
TGCGCCAGCAGCCCTGACCCACTAGGAGATACGCAGTATTTT
>TRBJ2-6|TRBV28|TRBD2|.
CASSPGGVGANVLTF
TGTGCCAGCTCTCCCGGGGGGGTTGGGGCCAACGTCCTGACTTTC
>TRBJ2-1|TRBV7-2|TRBD2|.
CASSLEGLAGWNEQFF
TGTGCCAGCAGCTTAGAAGGCCTAGCGGGATGGAATGAGCAGTTCTTC
>TRBJ2-1|TRBV5-1|.|.
CASSLLGSYNEQFF
TGCGCCAGCAGCTTGTTGGGGAGCTACAATGAGCAGTTCTTC
>TRBJ1-5|TRBV7-2|.|.
CASSLGQSNNQPQHF
TGTGCCAGCAGCCTAGGACAGAGTAACAATCAGCCCCAGCATTTT
>TRBJ2-3|TRBV19|TRBD2|.
CASSKRRGGLAVVTSTDTQYF
TGTGCCAGTAGTAAAAGGCGCGGGGGACTAGCGGTTGTCACTAGCACAGATACGCAGTATTTT
>TRBJ1-5|TRBV28|.|.
CASSKDQPQHF
TGTGCCAGCAGTAAAGATCAGCCCCAGCATTTT
>TRBJ2-1|TRBV2|TRBD2|once
CASRGGTSGEEEQFF
TGTGCCAGCAGGGGGGGGACTAGCGGTGAGGAGGAGCAGTTCTTC
>TRBJ1-1|TRBV7-9|.|.
CASSLFFTEAFF
TGTGCCAGCAGCTTATTTTTCACTGAAGCTTTCTTT
>TRBJ1-3|TRBV7-2|TRBD1|.
CASRPDRAPGNTIYF
TGTGCCAGCAGACCCGACAGGGCCCCTGGAAACACCATATATTTT
>TRBJ1-3|TRBV30|.|.
CAWSLGVSGNTIYF
TGTGCCTGGAGCCTGGGGGTATCTGGAAACACCATATATTTT
>TRBJ2-6|TRBV19|.|.
CASIQTDSGANVLTF
TGTGCCAGTATCCAGACAGACTCTGGGGCCAACGTCCTGACTTTC
>TRBJ2-3|TRBV5-1|.|.
CASSLGTGQFLDTQYF
TGCGCCAGCAGCTTGGGAACCGGACAGTTTCTAGATACGCAGTATTTT
>TRBJ2-7|TRBV19|.|.
CATRASGGATYEQYF
TGTGCCACCAGAGCCTCAGGAGGAGCCACCTACGAGCAGTACTTC
>TRBJ2-7|TRBV30|.|.
CAWSMSGYEQYF
TGTGCCTGGAGTATGTCAGGCTACGAGCAGTACTTC
>TRBJ2-7|TRBV6-1|.|.
CASRVERHYEQYF
TGTGCCAGCAGAGTGGAGCGACACTACGAGCAGTACTTC
>TRBJ2-5|TRBV4-3|.|.
CASSHRSGGLGETQYF
TGCGCCAGCAGCCACCGTTCTGGGGGGCTCGGAGAGACCCAGTACTTC
>TRBJ1-5|TRBV19|.|.
CASSTALARSNQPQHF
TGTGCCAGTAGTACTGCCCTAGCCAGGAGCAATCAGCCCCAGCATTTT
>TRBJ2-1|TRBV7-7|.|.
CASSSGAYNEQFF
TGTGCCAGCAGCTCAGGAGCCTACAATGAGCAGTTCTTC
>TRBJ2-7|TRBV29-1|TRBD2|.
CSVGGLWTSEQYF
TGCAGCGTTGGGGGACTATGGACATCCGAGCAGTACTTC
>TRBJ2-1|TRBV27|.|.
CASSFSGFSYNEQFF
TGTGCCAGCAGTTTCAGCGGGTTTTCCTACAATGAGCAGTTCTTC
>TRBJ2-2|TRBV5-1|TRBD2|.
CASSLVLAGGPVGELFF
TGCGCCAGCAGCTTGGTTCTAGCGGGAGGGCCTGTCGGGGAGCTGTTTTTT
>TRBJ1-5|TRBV30|.|.
CAWSFPDQPQHF
TGTGCCTGGAGCTTTCCGGATCAGCCCCAGCATTTT
>TRBJ2-1|TRBV7-2|.|.
CASTPPGAAAYNEQFF
TGTGCCAGCACCCCCCCCGGGGCAGCTGCCTACAATGAGCAGTTCTTC
>TRBJ1-2|TRBV28|TRBD1|.
CASQQGARLVGYTF
TGTGCCAGTCAACAGGGGGCGCGGCTTGTAGGCTACACCTTC
>TRBJ2-3|TRBV5-1|TRBD1|.
CASRERTGTTDTQYF
TGCGCCAGCAGAGAGAGGACAGGGACCACAGATACGCAGTATTTT
>TRBJ1-1|TRBV29-1|TRBD1|.
CSFGQGGWNTEAFF
TGCAGCTTCGGACAGGGTGGTTGGAACACTGAAGCTTTCTTT
>TRBJ1-2|TRBV27|.|.
CASSLRDRGRDYGYTF
TGTGCCAGCAGTTTACGGGATCGGGGTCGGGACTATGGCTACACCTTC